The 11 T cell receptor beta chains in this list originate from one sample, sequenced in a study of cytomegalovirus exposure and HLA in healthy donors. A multiplex PCR was run with 60 Vbeta primers and 13 Jbeta primers. Repertoires were generated with immunoSEQ multiplex PCR, while TCRdb's copy carries only in-frame clones and drops some. This table has 150,000 to 200,000 clones, roughly 77% appearing once. Sequencing input: PBMCs. The receptor source for this set is a woman aged 45-65 years in good health and CMV-seronegative.

The V gene is TRBV5-1, the J gene TRBJ2-1; 10 bases line up with TRBD2. The CDR3 covers 14 residues. CDR1 is SGHRS, CDR2 YFSETQ, per germline. J was trimmed by 9 bases and V by 2 bases; bases with no gene match: 5. The CDR3 sequence is CASSLLAGSVEQFF. The CDR3 bases are TGCGCCAGCAGCTTACTAGCGGGAAGTGTTGAGCAGTTCTTC.

V and J are TRBV14 and TRBJ2-2, with no clear D. There are 13 residues in the CDR3. The V and J ends lost 3 bases and 6 bases respectively, with 8 bases between them. The germline V gene has CDR1 SGHDN and CDR2 FVKESK. The CDR3 protein is CASSHRYAGELFF. As DNA, the CDR3 is TGTGCCAGCAGCCACCGGTACGCCGGGGAGCTGTTTTTT.

V usage is TRBV5-6 and J usage is TRBJ2-3; D unresolved. Germline V CDR1 and CDR2: SGHDT, YYEEEE. There are 13 residues in the CDR3. V lost 0 bases, J lost 0 bases, and 2 bases lay in between. DNA for the CDR3: TGTGCCAGCAGCTTGGCTAGCACAGATACGCAGTATTTT. The encoded protein is CASSLASTDTQYF.

The genes are TRBV27 and TRBJ2-2, with 10 bases lining up with TRBD1. CDR1 is MNHEY and CDR2 is SMNVEV in the germline V gene (reference sequence). The CDR3 spans 15 residues. V shed 8 bases, J shed 0 bases, and the junction held 3 bases outside the gene matches. CDR3 in amino acids: CASGDRGTNTGELFF. The CDR3 DNA reads TGTGCCAGCGGGGACAGGGGAACGAACACCGGGGAGCTGTTTTTT.

The chain carries TRBV6-1 and TRBJ2-5; 11 positions match TRBD1. The last part of the DNA fits TRBJ2-7 better; the J call may be wrong. The CDR3 sequence is 18 residues long. Germline CDR1 reads MNHNS; CDR2 reads SASEGT. The CDR3 region is CASSDGAGTGGRPYEQYF. As DNA, the CDR3 is TGTGCCAGCAGTGACGGGGCCGGGACAGGGGGTAGACCCTACGAGCAGTACTTC.

The chain couples TRBV28 to TRBJ1-6; 7 nucleotides align to TRBD1. Germline V gene data show CDR1 as MDHEN and CDR2 as SYDVKM. This CDR3 is 13 amino acids long. The V gene end was trimmed by 6 bases and the J gene end by 11 bases; junction bases not matched to a gene: 7. The CDR3 bases are TGTGCCAGCAGGCCAAACAGGGGCACACCCCTCCACTTT. It translates to CASRPNRGTPLHF.

The chain combines TRBV11-2 with TRBJ2-7; D gene unclear. Germline values: CDR1 SGHAT, CDR2 FQNNGV. V lost 1 base and J 3 bases, leaving 19 bases between the germline ends. The CDR3 extends over 17 amino acids. CDR3 DNA: TGTGCCAGCAGCTTAGCAGGATCAAGTCCCGCACACTACGAGCAGTACTTC. Protein: CASSLAGSSPAHYEQYF.

The chain has TRBV14 and TRBJ1-2; TRBD1 is a possible D gene (6 bases). Germline CDR1 reads SGHDN; CDR2 reads FVKESK. V was pared by 4 bases and J by 0 bases, with 12 bases between. The CDR3 loop spans 15 amino acids. The CDR3 nucleotides read TGTGCCAGCAGCCCGGCCAGGGGACCTAACTATGGCTACACCTTC. Its protein product is CASSPARGPNYGYTF.

This clone has just one count. This chain connects TRBV7-9 to TRBJ1-4; TRBD1 matches at 11 bases. CDR1 SEHNR and CDR2 FQNEAQ come from the germline V gene (reference sequence). After removal of 6 bases from V and 7 bases from J, the junction contained 7 bases not matched to a gene. CDR3 size: 15 residues. CDR3 sequence: CASSYGQGAREKLFF. For the CDR3, the DNA is TGTGCCAGCAGTTACGGACAGGGGGCGCGTGAAAAACTGTTTTTT.

V and J are TRBV18 and TRBJ1-5; 7 bases line up with TRBD1. V gave up 6 bases and J gave up 1 base; unmatched junction bases: 6. Germline assignment: CDR1 KGHSH and CDR2 LQKENI. The CDR3 runs 15 residues. CDR3 region: CASSPGTESNQPQHF. As DNA, the CDR3 is TGTGCCAGCTCTCCCGGGACAGAAAGCAATCAGCCCCAGCATTTT.

This clone was seen once. One end of the junction fails to match germline, which may point to a read error. This chain joins TRBV7-9 and TRBJ2-3, with no clear D. This CDR3 spans 12 amino acids. The germline V gene encodes CDR1 SEHNR and CDR2 FQNEAQ (reference sequence). The CDR3 DNA reads TGTTCCAGCAGCTTAGGAGCTAATACGCAGTATTTT. Residues: CSSSLGANTQYF.